Below, 17 T cell receptor beta chains from the same sample are listed, as sequenced in a study of CD8 T cells in ankylosing spondylitis (dated by TCRdb to about 2017). The method behind the library was 5' RACE. Sequencing was performed on an Illumina HiSeq 2500. Through fastp at Q25 and MiXCR, TCRdb rebuilt clones from the public reads, retaining in-frame beta chains. Rows are unified per CDR3 protein, each entry keeping the most common DNA and genes. In all, the sample holds some 140,000 distinct CDR3 sequences, and about 6.7% of those were seen once. The ten largest clones represent around 11% of the sample. Material for sequencing was blood, either unsorted or a sorted T cell fraction (not recorded which). All receptors derive from a female donor with ankylosing spondylitis or in good health (not recorded which).

In this sample, this clonotype turned up many times. The chain couples TRBV20-1 to TRBJ2-5, with TRBD1 identical over 7 bases. After removal of 6 bases from V and 1 base from J, the junction contained 5 bases not matched to a gene. This CDR3 contains 13 residues. The germline CDR1 and CDR2 sequences are DFQATT and SNEGSKA (reference sequence). The CDR3 DNA follows: TGCAGTGCGCTGACAGGGTCCCAAGAGACCCAGTACTTC. Encoded protein: CSALTGSQETQYF.

CDR3 nucleotide sequence: TGTGCCAGCATCGCCGCCGGGACAGGGGTTTACAATGAGCAGTTCTTC. It translates to CASIAAGTGVYNEQFF. V gene TRBV19 combines with J gene TRBJ2-1, with 10 positions matching TRBD1. Germline assignment: CDR1 LNHDA and CDR2 SQIVND (reference sequence). V lost 9 bases and J lost 4; bases outside the gene matches: 12. The CDR3 has 16 residues. Supplemented by reference TRBV19 and TRBJ2-1, the full variable domain reads DGGITQSPKYLFRKEGQNVTLSCEQNLNHDAMYWYRQDPGQGLRLIYYSQIVNDFQKGDIAEGYSVSREKKESFPLTVTSAQKNPTAFYLCASIAAGTGVYNEQFFGPGTRLTVL.

In its sample, this clonotype was seen many times. This chain joins TRBV12-3 or TRBV12-4 and TRBJ1-2; perhaps TRBD1 as D (6 bases). The CDR3 totals 12 residues. V lost 7 bases to trimming and J lost 7 bases, with 13 bases between them. This CDR3 is CASTRRGAGYTF. The CDR3, as DNA: TGTGCCAGCACCCGTAGGGGGGCTGGCTACACCTTC.

This clonotype has at least ten counts. V and J are TRBV29-1 and TRBJ1-1; D ambiguous. The CDR3 consists of 12 residues. V was clipped by 4 bases and J by 4 bases, with 10 bases between them. The V gene's germline CDR1 is SQVTM and CDR2 ANQGSEA. CDR3 sequence: CSVVLGFTEAFF. DNA of the CDR3: TGCAGCGTTGTTCTGGGATTCACTGAAGCTTTCTTT.

The sample holds many counts of this clonotype. J is TRBJ2-7 and V is TRBV27, with D perhaps being TRBD1 or TRBD2 (6 bases each). V lost 8 bases to trimming and J lost 6 bases, with 14 bases between them. From germline, CDR1 is MNHEY and CDR2 SMNVEV (reference sequence). This CDR3 has 12 amino acids. This CDR3 reads CASVGRGAEQYF. The CDR3 nucleotides are TGTGCCAGCGTGGGAAGGGGGGCCGAGCAGTACTTC.

A word on this clonotype: This clone may be a read error of a much larger clone one base away. The rearrangement uses TRBV10-3 and TRBJ2-7; 9 positions agree with TRBD1. The germline V gene encodes CDR1 ENHRY and CDR2 SYGVKD. V lost 0 bases to trimming and J lost 7 bases; unmatched junction nucleotides: 10. CDR3 length: 16 residues. CDR3 nucleotide sequence: TGTGCCATCAGTGAGTCAAGCCCAACAGGGGGCGGGGAGCAGTACTTC. It encodes CAISESSPTGGGEQYF.

This clonotype was seen many times. The rearrangement links TRBV12-3 or TRBV12-4 to TRBJ1-2, with 9 nucleotides matching TRBD1. The CDR3 sequence is 15 residues long. Trimming removed 6 bases from V and 4 bases from J; junction bases left unmatched: 9. The CDR3 coding sequence is TGTGCCAGCAGACCCTACAGGGGGCACCGCTATGGCTACACCTTC. It encodes CASRPYRGHRYGYTF.

This rearrangement joins TRBV18 to TRBJ1-6; 8 bases match TRBD1. The CDR3 consists of 15 residues. With 2 bases clipped from V and 6 bases from J, the junction kept 3 bases outside the gene matches. Germline CDR1 reads KGHSH; CDR2 reads LQKENI. CDR3 loop: CASSPTDRGNSPLHF. CDR3 DNA: TGTGCCAGCTCACCAACCGACAGGGGTAATTCACCCCTCCACTTT.

The chain recombines TRBV7-9 with TRBJ2-1, with 10 positions matching TRBD1. Germline V CDR1 and CDR2: SEHNR, FQNEAQ (reference sequence). V trimming: 5 bases; J trimming: 9 bases; junction bases outside the gene matches: 7. The CDR3 loop spans 14 amino acids. CDR3: CASSPDRGLGEQFF. CDR3 DNA sequence: TGTGCCAGCAGCCCAGACAGGGGGCTCGGTGAGCAGTTCTTC.

This clonotype has a count of ten or more. The chain is built from TRBV12-3 or TRBV12-4 and TRBJ2-1; tentatively, D is TRBD2 (5 bases). The V end was cut by 6 bases, the J end by 9 bases, with 15 bases between. The length of the CDR3 is 13 residues. For the CDR3, the DNA is TGTGCCAGCAGCCGAACAGAGGCGGGTGAGCAGTTCTTC. It codes for CASSRTEAGEQFF.

The chain combines TRBV24-1 with TRBJ2-6; the D gene is possibly TRBD1 (6 bases). Trimming removed 1 base from V and 1 base from J, with 7 bases in between. The CDR3 covers 16 residues. The germline gives CDR1 KGHDR, CDR2 SFDVKD. CDR3 DNA sequence: TGTGCCACCAGTGATTTCACAGGGTCTGGGGCCAACGTCCTGACTTTC. As protein: CATSDFTGSGANVLTF.

This clonotype was detected only a few times. The rearrangement uses TRBV6-5 and TRBJ2-1, with D possibly TRBD1 on 6 matching bases. V gave up 2 bases and J gave up 4 bases, with 9 bases separating them. The germline CDR1 and CDR2 sequences are MNHEY and SVGAGI. The CDR3 runs 14 residues. The CDR3 loop reads CASSYGDTYNEQFF. CDR3 DNA sequence: TGTGCCAGCAGTTACGGGGACACATACAATGAGCAGTTCTTC.

This clonotype was picked up many times. The CDR3 bases are TGTGCCAGCAGTTGGGGGGGTCGGGGACAGGGAGCATCTGAAGCTTTCTTT. Amino acid sequence: CASSWGGRGQGASEAFF. The gene calls are TRBV12-3 or TRBV12-4 and TRBJ1-1; 9 bases line up with TRBD1. CDR3 length: 17 residues. With V trimmed by 4 bases and J by 6 bases, 15 bases remained unmatched.

This clonotype showed up just once. One end of the junction varies from germline; a read error may be responsible. The chain recombines TRBV7-7 with TRBJ2-1, with D uncertain. The germline CDR1 and CDR2 sequences are SSHAT and FNYEAQ (reference sequence). This CDR3 has 13 amino acids. CDR3 sequence reads: CASSLKPQNEQFF. CDR3 in DNA: TGTGCTAGCAGCTTAAAGCCACAAAATGAGCAGTTCTTC. The full variable domain, in which reference TRBV7-7 and TRBJ2-1 provide the parts outside the CDR3, is GAGVSQSPRYKVTKRGQDVTLRCDPISSHATLYWYQQALGQGPEFLTYFNYEAQPDKSGLPSDRFSAERPEGSISTLTIQRTEQRDSAMYRCASSLKPQNEQFFGPGTRLTVL.

The table lists this clonotype with a few counts. The chain recombines TRBV2 with TRBJ1-5; D not certain. V was shortened by 8 bases and J by 8 bases, with 19 bases between the two germline ends. CDR1 and CDR2 (germline): SNHLY, FYNNEI. The CDR3 extends over 14 amino acids. The CDR3 here is CASGMGAGGKPQHF. In DNA, the CDR3 is TGTGCCAGCGGAATGGGAGCTGGAGGGAAGCCCCAGCATTTT.

This clonotype was seen a handful of times. The CDR3 DNA sequence: TGTGCCAGCAGCATACAGGGGTCGACTTACAATGAGCAGTTCTTC. This encodes CASSIQGSTYNEQFF. This chain connects TRBV7-3 to TRBJ2-1; TRBD1 aligns across 7 bases. This CDR3 has 15 residues. CDR1 is SGHTA, CDR2 FQGTGA, per germline. The V and J ends lost 5 bases and 4 bases, in that order; junction bases with no gene match: 8.

This clonotype has a count of ten or more. The chain joins TRBV6-2 or TRBV6-3 to TRBJ2-3; D possibly corresponds to TRBD2 (5 bases). Trimming pared 8 bases from V and 0 bases from J, leaving 12 bases between. From germline, CDR1 is MNHEY and CDR2 SVGEGT. CDR3 size: 14 residues. CDR3 loop: CASSGADSTDTQYF. In nucleotides, the CDR3 is TGTGCCAGCTCTGGAGCGGATAGCACAGATACGCAGTATTTT.